Shown below are 22 T cell receptor beta chains from a single sample sequenced in a study of shared clonotypes between healthy human individuals. Terminally differentiated effector memory CD45RA+ cells were excluded from the naive CD8 cells, which were CD45RO-negative and positively selected for CCR7. Assay: immunoSEQ multiplex PCR; the TCRdb copy retains only in-frame clones and omits some. This sample has hundreds of thousands of clones, with about 98% found just once. The source material was naive CD8+ T cells sorted from blood. These receptors originate from a man aged 30-40 years in good health.

The genes are TRBV4-3 and TRBJ2-7; 7 positions match TRBD2. The J segment lost 0 bases and the V segment lost 4 bases, leaving 6 bases of the junction unmatched. CDR1 and CDR2 from the germline V gene are LGHNA and YSLEER. The CDR3 loop spans 15 amino acids. CDR3: CASSPKRGSSYEQYF. The DNA of the CDR3 is TGCGCCAGCAGCCCGAAGCGGGGTTCCTCCTACGAGCAGTACTTC.

In this sample, this clone turned up once. V gene TRBV10-2 combines with J gene TRBJ2-7, with 10 bases lining up with TRBD1. CDR3 length equals 16 residues. The ends lost 6 bases at V and 7 bases at J; junction bases unmatched: 15. Germline CDR1 and CDR2: WSHSY and SAAADI. CDR3 DNA: TGCGCCAGCAGCTCCTCGGACAGGGGGTATCCGTGGGAGCAGTACTTC. Amino acids: CASSSSDRGYPWEQYF.

The V and J genes are TRBV5-1 and TRBJ2-1; 11 bases agree with TRBD2. The length of the CDR3 is 17 residues. With 0 bases clipped from V and 9 bases from J, the junction kept 11 bases outside the gene matches. Germline-derived CDR1 and CDR2 are SGHRS and YFSETQ. The CDR3 loop is CASSLDSGRAIGGEQFF. The DNA for the CDR3 is TGCGCCAGCAGCTTGGATAGCGGGAGGGCCATTGGTGGTGAGCAGTTCTTC. Filled out from reference TRBV5-1 and TRBJ2-1, the complete variable domain reads KAGVTQTPRYLIKTRGQQVTLSCSPISGHRSVSWYQQTPGQGLQFLFEYFSETQRNKGNFPGRFSGRQFSNSRSEMNVSTLELGDSALYLCASSLDSGRAIGGEQFFGPGTRLTVL.

The rearrangement uses TRBV7-9 and TRBJ1-1, with no clear D. From germline, CDR1 is SEHNR and CDR2 FQNEAQ (reference sequence). Between the trimmed V and J ends, which lost 1 base and 1 base, there was a span of 10 bases. CDR3 length: 15 residues. The CDR3 region is CASSLDGFPNTEAFF. The DNA of the CDR3 is TGTGCCAGCAGCTTAGACGGGTTCCCGAACACTGAAGCTTTCTTT.

The chain recombines TRBV13 with TRBJ2-7; D is uncertain. Germline V gene sequence: CDR1 PRHDT, CDR2 FYEKMQ (reference sequence). The CDR3 loop spans 12 amino acids. V lost 1 base and J 7 bases, leaving 8 bases between the germline ends. CDR3 region: CASSLVVGEQYF. As DNA, the CDR3 is TGTGCCAGCAGCTTAGTTGTGGGAGAGCAGTACTTC.

The CDR3 DNA reads as TGTGCCAGCCCCCCCGATGAGCAGTTCTTC. It codes for CASPPDEQFF. The V gene is TRBV7-9, the J gene TRBJ2-1; D gene unclear. Trimming shortened V by 8 bases and J by 8 bases, and 7 bases separated the two germline ends. The CDR3 extends over 10 amino acids. CDR1 is SEHNR and CDR2 is FQNEAQ in the germline V gene (reference sequence).

This chain's CDR3 is CASSQVRAGNEQFF. CDR3 coding DNA: TGCGCCAGCAGCCAGGTCCGGGCGGGGAATGAGCAGTTCTTC. The gene calls are TRBV4-1 and TRBJ2-1; D is possibly TRBD2 (6 bases). This CDR3 contains 14 residues. V dropped 3 bases and J dropped 7 bases, with 13 bases sitting between them. Germline loops: CDR1 MGHRA, CDR2 YSYEKL.

The V gene is TRBV15, the J gene TRBJ2-1; D remains ambiguous. This CDR3 has 13 residues. With 3 bases removed from V and 4 bases from J, the gap between germline ends came to 7 bases. CDR1 and CDR2 from the germline V gene are LNHNV and YYDKDF (reference sequence). The CDR3 protein is CATSRTPYNEQFF. The DNA for the CDR3 is TGTGCCACCAGCAGGACACCTTACAATGAGCAGTTCTTC.

The gene calls are TRBV11-2 and TRBJ2-2; TRBD2 is a possible D gene (5 bases). Per the germline V gene, CDR1 is SGHAT and CDR2 is FQNNGV. Trimming took off 0 bases at V and 0 bases at J, with 11 bases between the two ends. The CDR3 loop spans 17 amino acids. CDR3 DNA: TGTGCCAGCAGCTTAGACTTAGCGAACGCGAACACCGGGGAGCTGTTTTTT. Residues: CASSLDLANANTGELFF.

The chain has TRBV7-8 and TRBJ2-5; TRBD2 aligns across 12 bases. The V and J ends lost 5 bases and 3 bases, in that order; junction bases with no gene match: 4. The CDR3 sequence is 15 residues long. Germline V gives CDR1 SGHVS, CDR2 FQNEAQ. CDR3 residues: CASSLGLAGKETQYF. CDR3 nucleotides: TGTGCCAGCAGCCTCGGACTAGCGGGGAAAGAGACCCAGTACTTC.

The chain employs TRBV5-4 and TRBJ1-1; TRBD1 matches 7 bases. Germline CDR1 reads SGHNT; CDR2 reads YYREEE (reference sequence). V was clipped by 0 bases and J by 0 bases; unmatched bases: 2. The CDR3 contains 15 residues. The chain's CDR3 is CASSLAGTVNTEAFF. CDR3 nucleotides: TGTGCCAGCAGCTTGGCCGGGACAGTGAACACTGAAGCTTTCTTT.

V is TRBV7-2 and J is TRBJ2-7, with D perhaps TRBD1 (6 bases). The CDR3 contains 13 residues. Per the germline V gene, CDR1 is SGHTA and CDR2 is FQGNSA. Between the trimmed V and J ends, which lost 3 bases and 5 bases, there was a span of 11 bases. CDR3 nucleotide sequence: TGTGCCAGCAGCTTTCAACAGGGCGACGAGCAGTACTTC. Translation gives CASSFQQGDEQYF.

J is TRBJ1-4 and V is TRBV7-8, with D tentatively TRBD1 (5 bases). Looked up from germline, CDR1 is SGHVS and CDR2 is FQNEAQ. CDR3 length: 16 residues. The V and J ends lost 5 bases and 8 bases respectively, with 21 bases between them. CDR3 sequence (DNA): TGTGCCAGCAGCCCCAATTTCGGGACTTCAGGGGAAAAACTGTTTTTT. It specifies CASSPNFGTSGEKLFF. The variable domain in full, with the rest retrieved from reference TRBV7-8 and TRBJ1-4, is GAGVSQSPRYKVAKRGQDVALRCDPISGHVSLFWYQQALGQGPEFLTYFQNEAQLDKSGLPSDRFFAERPEGSVSTLKIQRTQQEDSAVYLCASSPNFGTSGEKLFFGSGTQLSVL.

Concerning this clone itself: This same CDR3 is encoded by further DNA sequences in the sample. The genes are TRBV29-1 and TRBJ1-1; TRBD1 agrees at 7 bases. The germline V gene encodes CDR1 SQVTM and CDR2 ANQGSEA. The CDR3 is 12 residues long. Trimming removed 6 bases from V and 0 bases from J; junction bases left unmatched: 1. The CDR3 here is CSVTGLNTEAFF. DNA for the CDR3: TGCAGCGTGACAGGGTTGAACACTGAAGCTTTCTTT.

DNA for the CDR3: TGTGCCAGCAGTACGATACAGGGGGCCTGGCAGCCCCAGCATTTT. This sequence encodes CASSTIQGAWQPQHF. This chain connects TRBV27 to TRBJ1-5; 9 positions agree with TRBD1. The CDR3 contains 15 residues. The J segment lost 7 bases and the V segment lost 5 bases, leaving 9 bases of the junction unmatched. Germline loops: CDR1 MNHEY, CDR2 SMNVEV (reference sequence).

The J gene is TRBJ2-1, the V gene TRBV28; perhaps TRBD2 as D (6 bases). The CDR3 has 15 amino acids. Germline CDR1 MDHEN, CDR2 SYDVKM. The germline V and J ends were trimmed by 4 bases and 2 bases, with 12 bases remaining between them. The CDR3 DNA follows: TGTGCCAGCAGTTCCGGGACTCCCGCCTACAATGAGCAGTTCTTC. It specifies CASSSGTPAYNEQFF.

The rearrangement joins TRBV29-1 to TRBJ1-2; D unclear. The V gene's germline CDR1 is SQVTM and CDR2 ANQGSEA. The CDR3 runs 12 residues. Trimming left V 6 bases short and J 6 bases short, with 14 bases between. CDR3 protein: CSVDRVADGYTF. DNA of the CDR3: TGCAGCGTCGACCGCGTCGCTGATGGCTACACCTTC.

The chain links TRBV5-1 to TRBJ1-2; D is uncertain. V lost 0 bases, J lost 6 bases, and 3 bases lay in between. Germline assignment: CDR1 SGHRS and CDR2 YFSETQ. The length of the CDR3 is 11 residues. CDR3 sequence: CASSLGNGYTF. CDR3 sequence (DNA): TGCGCCAGCAGCTTGGGAAATGGCTACACCTTC.

The genes are TRBV7-2 and TRBJ1-5, with D unresolved. The CDR3 contains 14 residues. The germline V and J ends were trimmed by 1 base and 3 bases, with 7 bases remaining between them. Germline CDR1 and CDR2: SGHTA and FQGNSA. The CDR3 bases are TGTGCCAGCAGCTTAGGTCTCCCCAATCAGCCCCAGCATTTT. This codes for CASSLGLPNQPQHF.

This chain joins TRBV5-1 and TRBJ2-1, with 9 bases that match TRBD2. This CDR3 spans 17 amino acids. V lost 1 base to trimming and J lost 8 bases; unmatched junction nucleotides: 13. The V gene's germline CDR1 is SGHRS and CDR2 YFSETQ. The CDR3 bases are TGCGCCAGCAGCTTGTTCAGGTCTAGCGGGGAAGAGGATGAGCAGTTCTTC. Its translation: CASSLFRSSGEEDEQFF.

V gene TRBV7-9 combines with J gene TRBJ2-5; no reliable D call. The J call may be faulty, since TRBJ2-7 better matches the DNA end. The length of the CDR3 is 13 residues. CDR1 SEHNR and CDR2 FQNEAQ come from the germline V gene (reference sequence). CDR3 protein: CASSPPSSYEQYF. Here the CDR3 DNA reads TGTGCCAGCAGCCCCCCATCCTCCTACGAGCAGTACTTC.

This chain connects TRBV27 to TRBJ2-1; D possibly corresponds to TRBD2 (6 bases). V shed 3 bases and J shed 10 bases, with 19 bases lying between them. Germline CDR1 reads MNHEY; CDR2 reads SMNVEV (reference sequence). The CDR3 loop spans 15 amino acids. Written as DNA, the CDR3 is TGTGCCAGCAGTTTCCTAGCGACCCCTCCCGCCGAGCAGTTCTTC. Translated, it gives CASSFLATPPAEQFF.